Below, 16 T cell receptor beta chains from the same sample are listed, as sequenced in a study of beta chain features in type 1 diabetes. Of the isolated RNA, all was reverse transcribed, and so the sequenced material was expressed TCRB transcripts. Repertoires were generated with immunoSEQ multiplex PCR, while TCRdb's copy carries only in-frame clones and drops some. The sample yields roughly 150,000 clones, around 10% seen once. The sequenced sample consisted of central memory CD4+ T cells from blood. The receptors derive from a young man in good health.

The chain combines TRBV19 with TRBJ1-1; no definite D call. The germline V gene has CDR1 LNHDA and CDR2 SQIVND (reference sequence). The CDR3 extends over 17 amino acids. V was pared by 3 bases and J by 0 bases, with 17 bases between. This chain's CDR3 is CASSMNRPIRVNTEAFF. The CDR3 DNA reads TGTGCCAGTAGTATGAACAGACCCATCCGGGTGAACACTGAAGCTTTCTTT.

The chain employs TRBV27 and TRBJ2-7; D not certain. The V end lost 10 bases, the J end lost 2 bases, and 15 bases lay between the germline ends. Germline V gene data show CDR1 as MNHEY and CDR2 as SMNVEV (reference sequence). The CDR3 length is 13 residues. CDR3 DNA: TGTGCCATCAGAAGAGGTGCTGCCTACGAGCAGTACTTC. Its translation is CAIRRGAAYEQYF.

This clone was seen repeatedly, ten times or more. The chain links TRBV9 to TRBJ2-7; 7 bases are shared with TRBD2. The CDR3 is 14 amino acids. Germline values: CDR1 SGDLS, CDR2 YYNGEE. V lost 0 bases, J lost 3 bases, and 3 bases stayed unmatched. The CDR3 sequence: CASSVETSDYEQYF. The DNA for the CDR3 is TGTGCCAGCAGCGTAGAAACTAGCGACTACGAGCAGTACTTC.

This clone was seen a handful of times. The chain employs TRBV6-4 and TRBJ2-1; the match to TRBD2 covers 9 bases. After removal of 6 bases from V and 5 bases from J, the junction contained 11 bases not matched to a gene. The CDR3 has 16 residues. Germline V lookup: CDR1 MRHNA, CDR2 SNTAGT. CDR3 protein: CASSLVAGVNHNEQFF. CDR3 in DNA: TGTGCCAGCAGCCTAGTAGCGGGGGTAAACCACAATGAGCAGTTCTTC.

The J gene is TRBJ2-7, the V gene TRBV9, with 9 bases that match TRBD2. CDR3 length equals 15 residues. The V segment lost 1 base and the J segment 3 bases; nucleotides outside the gene matches: 5. Per germline, CDR1 SGDLS and CDR2 YYNGEE. The CDR3 DNA follows: TGTGCCAGCAGCGTATCAAGCGGGAGGAACTACGAGCAGTACTTC. Translated, it gives CASSVSSGRNYEQYF. Full variable domain (rest looked up from reference TRBV9 and TRBJ2-7): DSGVTQTPKHLITATGQRVTLRCSPRSGDLSVYWYQQSLDQGLQFLIQYYNGEERAKGNILERFSAQQFPDLHSELNLSSLELGDSALYFCASSVSSGRNYEQYFGPGTRLTVT.

CDR3 region: CASSLLMNYGYTF. CDR3 nucleotide sequence: TGCGCCAGCAGCTTACTGATGAACTATGGCTACACCTTC. V usage is TRBV5-1 and J usage is TRBJ1-2; D is unresolved. Germline lookup yields CDR1 SGHRS and CDR2 YFSETQ. The CDR3 is made up of 13 amino acids. The V and J ends lost 2 bases and 2 bases respectively, with 7 bases between them.

This clone was seen many times. The CDR3: CASNLMGTDTQYF. For the CDR3, the DNA is TGTGCCAGCAATCTCATGGGCACAGATACGCAGTATTTT. The chain joins TRBV28 to TRBJ2-3; D remains ambiguous. CDR1 MDHEN and CDR2 SYDVKM come from the germline V gene. This CDR3 spans 13 amino acids. Trimming took off 7 bases at V and 1 base at J, with 9 bases between the two ends.

This clone was recorded a few times. This chain joins TRBV29-1 and TRBJ2-1; 12 bases are shared with TRBD2. J lost 2 bases, V lost 5 bases, and 4 bases had no gene match. The germline V gene encodes CDR1 SQVTM and CDR2 ANQGSEA. The CDR3 extends over 15 amino acids. The CDR3 bases are TGCAGCGTTTCATGGACTAGCGGGGCCTACAATGAGCAGTTCTTC. Translation gives CSVSWTSGAYNEQFF.

The rearrangement uses TRBV4-2 and TRBJ2-3; 12 positions agree with TRBD2. Trimming removed 8 bases from V and 1 base from J; junction bases left unmatched: 10. This CDR3 spans 17 amino acids. Germline V CDR1 and CDR2: LGHNA, YNFKEQ. CDR3 region: CASGKLAGGPGTDTQYF. The CDR3 DNA reads TGTGCCAGCGGGAAACTAGCGGGGGGACCAGGCACAGATACGCAGTATTTT.

This chain uses TRBV5-4 with TRBJ2-5; 15 bases are a match to TRBD2. Trimming at V came to 6 bases and at J to 7 bases, leaving 10 bases not matched to a gene. The CDR3 contains 16 residues. Germline V gene sequence: CDR1 SGHNT, CDR2 YYREEE (reference sequence). CDR3 DNA sequence: TGTGCCAGCACCCGGGGACTAGCGGGGGGAAGTGGGACCCAGTACTTC. Protein sequence: CASTRGLAGGSGTQYF.

The V and J genes are TRBV11-2 and TRBJ2-2; D not resolved. The germline gives CDR1 SGHAT, CDR2 FQNNGV. This CDR3 comprises 14 residues. Between the trimmed V and J ends, which lost 5 bases and 4 bases, there was a span of 11 bases. As DNA, the CDR3 is TGTGCCAGCAGCAAAGGGATATCCACCGGGGAGCTGTTTTTT. Its protein is CASSKGISTGELFF. The full variable domain, in which reference TRBV11-2 and TRBJ2-2 provide the parts outside the CDR3, is EAGVAQSPRYKIIEKRQSVAFWCNPISGHATLYWYQQILGQGPKLLIQFQNNGVVDDSQLPKDRFSAERLKGVDSTLKIQPAKLEDSAVYLCASSKGISTGELFFGEGSRLTVL.

The chain has TRBV30 and TRBJ2-6; D is possibly TRBD1 or TRBD2 (5 bases each). The CDR3 extends over 16 amino acids. Germline CDR1 reads GTSNPN; CDR2 reads SVGIG (reference sequence). Trimming took off 4 bases at V and 0 bases at J, with 13 bases between the two ends. CDR3 sequence: CAWKRGRASGANVLTF. For the CDR3, the DNA is TGTGCCTGGAAGAGGGGCAGGGCCTCTGGGGCCAACGTCCTGACTTTC.

This rearrangement joins TRBV28 to TRBJ1-2; 7 bases map to TRBD1. This CDR3 is built from 14 residues. V lost 3 bases and J lost 7; bases outside the gene matches: 8. Germline values: CDR1 MDHEN, CDR2 SYDVKM. The CDR3 coding sequence is TGTGCCAGCAGTTTGACAGGGCCCGGGGGTGGCTACACCTTC. Translation: CASSLTGPGGGYTF.

This chain uses TRBV7-9 with TRBJ2-7; D is undetermined. Germline values: CDR1 SEHNR, CDR2 FQNEAQ (reference sequence). This CDR3 contains 13 residues. The germline V and J ends were trimmed by 4 bases and 0 bases, with 7 bases remaining between them. The CDR3 loop is CASSSDTSYEQYF. The CDR3 region has the DNA TGTGCCAGCAGCTCAGACACCTCCTACGAGCAGTACTTC. Looking up the rest from reference TRBV7-9 and TRBJ2-7 gives the full variable domain: DTGVSQNPRHKITKRGQNVTFRCDPISEHNRLYWYRQTLGQGPEFLTYFQNEAQLEKSRLLSDRFSAERPKGSFSTLEIQRTEQGDSAMYLCASSSDTSYEQYFGPGTRLTVT.

The chain joins TRBV27 to TRBJ2-1; tentative D call: TRBD1 (6 bases). Trimming shortened V by 8 bases and J by 4 bases, and 12 bases separated the two germline ends. The CDR3 contains 13 residues. Germline assignment: CDR1 MNHEY and CDR2 SMNVEV (reference sequence). CDR3 protein: CASGGQFYNEQFF. DNA for the CDR3: TGTGCCAGCGGAGGACAGTTTTACAATGAGCAGTTCTTC.

For this clone: It differs at one base from a far larger clone, so likely a read error. The J gene is TRBJ2-2, the V gene TRBV28, with 10 bases matching TRBD2. Looked up from germline, CDR1 is MDHEN and CDR2 is SYDVKM. The CDR3 runs to 14 residues. The ends lost 11 bases at V and 5 bases at J; junction bases unmatched: 8. The CDR3 region has the DNA TGTGCCCGCAAACCGGGACTAGCGACCGGGGAGCTGTTTTTT. Protein product: CARKPGLATGELFF.